The sequence of this TCR beta chain was determined in a study of blood T cell repertoires in COVID-19. Study details: The analysed material was cDNA or gDNA that came from T cells, B-cell-depleted T cells, or PBMCs.

Method: immunoSEQ multiplex PCR; TCRdb's copy keeps in-frame clones and lacks some. Of around 130,000 clones in the sample, around 81% were seen once. The J segment lost 7 bases and the V segment lost 4 bases, leaving 5 bases of the junction unmatched. This CDR3 contains 14 residues. Germline CDR1 reads LGHDT; CDR2 reads YNNKEL (reference sequence). The chain links TRBV3-1 (or the pseudogene TRBV3-2) to TRBJ2-7; TRBD1 matches 12 bases. This receptor was obtained from a man aged 35-49 years with active or convalescent COVID-19. Specimen: peripheral blood. CDR3 in DNA: TGTGCCAGCAGCCCAGGGACAGGGGGCGGGGAGCAGTACTTC. Amino acid sequence: CASSPGTGGGEQYF.